This T cell receptor beta chain derives from a study of OX40 agonist ivuxolimab in advanced cancers. Study background: Enrolled patients in dose escalation had cancers that were hepatocellular carcinoma, melanoma, renal cell or head and neck cancer.

TCRdb's copy holds only in-frame clones and misses some; the assay was immunoSEQ multiplex PCR. The data contain about 30,000 clones, less than 95% of them seen just once; the ten biggest clones take up roughly 22%. The V gene's germline CDR1 is KGHSY and CDR2 FQNENV. CDR3 size: 15 residues. V trimming: 0 bases; J trimming: 2 bases; junction bases outside the gene matches: 2. The starting material was CD4+ or CD8+ T cells sorted from blood, obtained in a trial of the OX40 agonist ivuxolimab. The origin of this receptor is an adult with an advanced solid tumor such as melanoma, head and neck, liver or kidney cancer. The chain recombines TRBV16 with TRBJ2-7; 9 bases agree with TRBD1. The CDR3 DNA reads TGTGCCAGCAGCCAATCAGGACAGGGGACCTACGAGCAGTACTTC. It encodes CASSQSGQGTYEQYF.